The 13 T cell receptor beta chains presented below share a single source sample, sequenced in a study of cytomegalovirus exposure and HLA in healthy donors. PCR employed 60 Vbeta and 13 Jbeta primers. The method was immunoSEQ multiplex PCR; TCRdb's version includes in-frame clones alone and lacks a portion of them. The sample consists of about 67,000 clones, over 75% of them appearing once. Input material: PBMCs. Receptors were obtained from a woman aged 25 to 39 in good health and CMV-seropositive.

A remark on this clone: Other DNA variants within this sample encode the same CDR3. The genes are TRBV6-5 and TRBJ1-1; TRBD1 agrees at 8 bases. V lost 6 bases, J lost 1 base, and 4 bases stayed unmatched. Germline CDR1 MNHEY, CDR2 SVGAGI. CDR3 length: 14 amino acids. Written as DNA, the CDR3 is TGTGCCAGCAGCCTCGGACAGGGGAACACTGAAGCTTTCTTT. Encoded protein: CASSLGQGNTEAFF.

Turning to this clone: The CDR3 end shows no conserved phenylalanine or tryptophan, and so a read error is likely. The V and J genes are TRBV28 and TRBJ2-3; the match to TRBD2 covers 10 bases. V shed 3 bases and J 6 bases; nucleotides not matched to a gene: 6. This CDR3 region has 15 residues. Germline lookup yields CDR1 MDHEN and CDR2 SYDVKM. CDR3 bases: TGTGCCAGCAGTTTGCTTACTAGCGGGACGGATACGCAGTATCTT. It is translated as CASSLLTSGTDTQYL.

V gene TRBV19 combines with J gene TRBJ1-1; D perhaps matches TRBD1 (6 bases). The CDR3 is made up of 15 amino acids. CDR1 and CDR2 from the germline V gene are LNHDA and SQIVND (reference sequence). Trimming left V 4 bases short and J 1 base short, with 13 bases between. CDR3 nucleotides: TGTGCCAGTAGTAACCTCAGGGGCGCGAACACTGAAGCTTTCTTT. Its protein product is CASSNLRGANTEAFF.

This rearrangement joins TRBV6-5 to TRBJ1-2; the D gene is possibly TRBD1 (6 bases). This CDR3 has 13 amino acids. Germline CDR1 is MNHEY and CDR2 is SVGAGI. V was shortened by 6 bases and J by 4 bases, with 12 bases between the two germline ends. CDR3 nucleotides: TGTGCCAGCAGCCGCGACAGGATCTATGGCTACACCTTC. Protein product: CASSRDRIYGYTF.

This clone was counted a single time. Germline and junction disagree at one end, which may indicate a read error. V usage is TRBV6-5 and J usage is TRBJ1-2; TRBD1 matches at 8 bases. The CDR3 extends over 12 amino acids. In germline, CDR1 is MNHEY, CDR2 SVGAGI. This CDR3 is CASSPLGQGGSF. CDR3 in DNA: TGTGCCAGCAGTCCTTTAGGACAGGGTGGCTCCTTC.

The chain has TRBV7-8 and TRBJ1-1; 10 bases map to TRBD1. The CDR3 has 15 residues. The germline gives CDR1 SGHVS, CDR2 FQNEAQ. Trimming removed 1 base from V and 6 bases from J; junction bases left unmatched: 5. The CDR3 region is CASSLGRQGAAEAFF. The CDR3 DNA reads as TGTGCCAGCAGCTTAGGCCGACAGGGGGCGGCTGAAGCTTTCTTT.

The gene calls are TRBV6-5 and TRBJ1-1; 7 bases agree with TRBD1. V was clipped by 5 bases and J by 1 base; unmatched bases: 4. Per the germline V gene, CDR1 is MNHEY and CDR2 is SVGAGI. The length of the CDR3 is 14 residues. CDR3 sequence reads: CASSRQGANTEAFF. CDR3 bases: TGTGCCAGCAGTCGACAGGGAGCGAACACTGAAGCTTTCTTT.

The V and J genes are TRBV5-1 and TRBJ2-7; 8 bases match TRBD2. The CDR3 is made up of 15 amino acids. Losses at the gene ends were 0 bases for V and 2 bases for J; bases not matched to a gene: 4. Germline V gene sequence: CDR1 SGHRS, CDR2 YFSETQ. The chain's CDR3 is CASSLDGGRTYEQYF. The CDR3 DNA is TGCGCCAGCAGCTTGGATGGCGGGAGGACCTACGAGCAGTACTTC.

The chain employs TRBV15 and TRBJ2-1; TRBD2 agrees at 7 bases. V shed 2 bases and J 4 bases; nucleotides not matched to a gene: 5. CDR1 and CDR2 from the germline V gene are LNHNV and YYDKDF (reference sequence). The CDR3 length is 15 residues. The chain's CDR3 is CATSRIAGSYNEQFF. The CDR3 coding sequence is TGTGCCACCAGCAGAATAGCGGGTTCTTACAATGAGCAGTTCTTC.

For the CDR3, the DNA is TGTGCCAGCAGCCCCACTACGGGGGGGGAAAACATTCAGTACTTC. This codes for CASSPTTGGENIQYF. This chain connects TRBV11-2 to TRBJ2-4, with 8 bases matching TRBD2. The CDR3 runs to 15 residues. Per the germline V gene, CDR1 is SGHAT and CDR2 is FQNNGV. With 5 bases clipped from V and 5 bases from J, the junction kept 8 bases outside the gene matches.

The chain links TRBV6-5 to TRBJ1-1, with D unclear. The germline V and J ends were trimmed by 6 bases and 8 bases, with 13 bases remaining between them. This CDR3 has 12 residues. CDR1 is MNHEY and CDR2 is SVGAGI in the germline V gene. This CDR3 reads CASRTSGQEAFF. The CDR3 coding sequence is TGTGCCAGCAGAACCTCTGGGCAGGAAGCTTTCTTT.

The rearrangement links TRBV30 to TRBJ2-5; 7 positions match TRBD1. The DNA end is a closer match to TRBJ2-7, so the J assignment may be wrong. The germline V gene has CDR1 GTSNPN and CDR2 SVGIG (reference sequence). CDR3 length equals 15 residues. CDR3 sequence: CAWSGRQGSSYEQYF. The CDR3 coding sequence is TGTGCCTGGAGTGGCCGACAGGGAAGCTCCTACGAGCAGTACTTC.

This clone was counted a single time. The chain combines TRBV5-1 with TRBJ1-3; D remains unclear. With 0 bases removed from V and 0 bases from J, the gap between germline ends came to 7 bases. The CDR3 spans 15 residues. In germline, CDR1 is SGHRS, CDR2 YFSETQ. The DNA of the CDR3 is TGCGCCAGCAGCTTGGGTGGGAGCTCTGGAAACACCATATATTTT. This translates into CASSLGGSSGNTIYF.